The 4 T cell receptor beta chains below were found in one sample sequenced in a study of T cell repertoires in cytomegalovirus infection. One entry per CDR3 protein, called by TCRdb with MiXCR from the reads. Among around 490,000 distinct CDR3 sequences listed, 26% were seen once. Sample: PBMCs. The receptors come from a human donor in good health (CMV status not recorded). Some clones in this sample may be carry-over from other donors' samples.

DNA of the CDR3: TGTGCCAGCAGTTTTGGGGGGCCCGGAAACACCATATATTTT. The encoded protein is CASSFGGPGNTIYF. The gene calls are TRBV28 and TRBJ1-3, with D possibly being TRBD1 (6 bases). Germline CDR1 MDHEN, CDR2 SYDVKM. The CDR3 totals 14 residues. Trimming pared 3 bases from V and 4 bases from J, leaving 10 bases between.

The chain employs TRBV30 and TRBJ1-6; D is ambiguous. The CDR3 loop spans 12 amino acids. Trimming pared 4 bases from V and 6 bases from J, leaving 7 bases between. CDR1 and CDR2 from the germline V gene are GTSNPN and SVGIG (reference sequence). Here the CDR3 DNA reads TGTGCCTGGAAGTGGGGTAATTCACCCCTCCACTTT. Translating gives CAWKWGNSPLHF. The complete variable domain, with remaining parts taken from reference TRBV30 and TRBJ1-6, reads SQTIHQWPATLVQPVGSPLSLECTVEGTSNPNLYWYRQAAGRGLQLLFYSVGIGQISSEVPQNLSASRPQDRQFILSSKKLLLSDSGFYLCAWKWGNSPLHFGNGTRLTVT.

This clonotype was found many times. J is TRBJ1-1 and V is TRBV7-2, with D possibly TRBD1 on 6 matching bases. CDR3 size: 15 residues. Between the trimmed V and J ends, which lost 5 bases and 5 bases, there was a span of 18 bases. CDR1 and CDR2 (germline): SGHTA, FQGNSA. CDR3 bases: TGTGCCAGCAGCGGTAAAGGGGGTAGTTGGACTGAAGCTTTCTTT. Translation gives CASSGKGGSWTEAFF.

A few counts support this clonotype. The chain carries TRBV27 and TRBJ2-1; D is unclear. This CDR3 region has 15 residues. From germline, CDR1 is MNHEY and CDR2 SMNVEV (reference sequence). V was pared by 5 bases and J by 5 bases, with 16 bases between. DNA of the CDR3: TGTGCCAGCAGTCTGGTCCTGCCCGCAAACAATGAGCAGTTCTTC. Its protein is CASSLVLPANNEQFF.